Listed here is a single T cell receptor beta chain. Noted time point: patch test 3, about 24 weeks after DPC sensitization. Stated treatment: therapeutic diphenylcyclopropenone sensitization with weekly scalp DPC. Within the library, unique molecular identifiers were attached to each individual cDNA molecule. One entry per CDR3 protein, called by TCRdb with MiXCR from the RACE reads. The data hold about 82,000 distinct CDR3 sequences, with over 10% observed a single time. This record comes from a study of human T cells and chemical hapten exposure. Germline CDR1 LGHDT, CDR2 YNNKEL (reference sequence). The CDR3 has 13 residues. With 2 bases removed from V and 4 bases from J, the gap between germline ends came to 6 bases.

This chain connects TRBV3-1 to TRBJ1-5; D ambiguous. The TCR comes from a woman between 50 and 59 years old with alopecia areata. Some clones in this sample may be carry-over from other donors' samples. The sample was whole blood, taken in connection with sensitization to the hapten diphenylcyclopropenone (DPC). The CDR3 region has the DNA TGTGCCAGCAGCCAATCCCGGAATCAGCCCCAGCATTTT. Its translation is CASSQSRNQPQHF.